Sequencing of this T cell receptor (beta chain) was carried out in a study of blood T cell repertoires in COVID-19 (dated by TCRdb to the early 2020s). With respect to the entire study: Samples from collaborators originated in the United States, Italy and Spain and spanned both the acute and convalescent phases of COVID-19. Sample metadata almost always included a de-identified subject ID, COVID-19 status, age in years and sex. The dataset comprised deeply sampled blood TCRbeta repertoires from subjects exposed to, actively infected with, or recovered from COVID-19. A freely available public database, intended as a resource for researchers studying the immune response to SARS-CoV-2, is where the repertoires were released. The material from the prospective study consisted of cDNA or gDNA derived from T cells, B-cell-depleted T cells, or PBMCs. The samples were drawn from the first 160 participants of the ongoing ImmuneRACE study and from about 1,200 subjects provided by 6 global collaborators. Where available, HLA class I and class II types were obtained from metadata supplied by the sample provider rather than from assay-based typing.

Comments on this clone: Its binding antigen is unknown. Base-call qualities are not available, and no considerably larger clone is one nucleotide away.

TCRbeta CDR3 regions were amplified from genomic DNA using the immunoSEQ Assay, a bias-controlled multiplex PCR. As for the authors' bioinformatics: Within the assay, amplification of reference gene primers was used to estimate how many nucleated cells each sample contained. Sequence reads were collapsed and filtered to measure the absolute abundance of every unique TCRbeta CDR3 rearrangement. Productive Simpson clonality was computed per sample as the square root of Simpson's diversity index over productive rearrangements. This immuneACCESS table, as held by TCRdb, lists in-frame sequences with V and J called but not all clones. Of the missing ones, under half trace to an unresolved V gene in checked studies; the others have no known cause. The V and J calls and the clone size are those of that table, but D and trimming were determined from the DNA. This sample holds 200,000 or so clones; around 82% were observed only once. Jointly, the top ten make up about 5.3% of the sample.

The CDR3 measures 14 amino acids from cysteine to phenylalanine. The read is trimmed to its CDR3 DNA, 42 bases read in frame from base 1. The V and J ends are trimmed by 4 bases and 4 bases, leaving 14 bases between them. CDR1 SGDLS and CDR2 YYNGEE are derived from the germline V gene. Study-wide conclusions, independent of this receptor: The amount of clinical and demographic metadata varied by source and participant and was provided uncurated.

Participants in the prospective study were enrolled through a virtual design, were aged about 18 to 90 years, and lived in roughly 24 United States geographic areas. Cohort assignment in the prospective study relied on participant-reported clinical history from a screening survey and a study questionnaire. Exposed participants had been in contact, within 2 weeks of entering the study, with a person who had a PCR-confirmed or clinician-diagnosed case of COVID-19. Each participant in the prospective study had whole blood, serum and a nasopharyngeal or oropharyngeal swab collected by mobile phlebotomists. Participants in the prospective study had the option to provide additional blood draws and questionnaires over a roughly 2-month period. Before DNA extraction, blood samples from the prospective study were shipped at room temperature or frozen.

The sample taken for sequencing was PBMCs or T cells enriched from blood (not recorded which). The clonotype originates from a woman in her forties or fifties who had been exposed to COVID-19. The chain employs TRBV9 and TRBJ1-1; the D segment cannot be called with confidence. Here is the DNA: TGTGCCAGCAGCCCGGTGTCGTCGGGCACTGAAGCTTTCTTT. This sequence encodes CASSPVSSGTEAFF.